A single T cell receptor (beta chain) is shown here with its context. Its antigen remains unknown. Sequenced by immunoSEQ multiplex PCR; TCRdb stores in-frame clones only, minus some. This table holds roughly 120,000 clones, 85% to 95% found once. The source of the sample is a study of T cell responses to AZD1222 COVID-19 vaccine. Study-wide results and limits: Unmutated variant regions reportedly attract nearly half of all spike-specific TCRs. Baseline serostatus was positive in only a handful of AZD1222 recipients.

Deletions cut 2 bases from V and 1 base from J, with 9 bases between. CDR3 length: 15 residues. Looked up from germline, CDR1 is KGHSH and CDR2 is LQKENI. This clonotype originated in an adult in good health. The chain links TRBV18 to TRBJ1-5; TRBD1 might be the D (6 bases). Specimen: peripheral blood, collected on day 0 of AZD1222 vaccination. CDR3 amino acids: CASSPGGLSNQPQHF. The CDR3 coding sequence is TGTGCCAGCTCACCAGGGGGGCTGAGCAATCAGCCCCAGCATTTT.